Described below is a single TCR beta chain sequence and its context. The CDR3 contains 14 residues. CDR1 is MNHEY and CDR2 is SVGAGI in the germline V gene. V lost 0 bases, J lost 7 bases, and 13 bases lay in between. The data stem from a study of control samples from healthy donors and cancer patients. Only in-frame clones appear in the TCRdb table, and some are missing; sequencing was by immunoSEQ multiplex PCR. The sample has under 60,000 clones; about 94% are singletons. The receptor comes from a woman between 45 and 60 years old with head and neck cancer. This rearrangement joins TRBV6-5 to TRBJ2-7; TRBD2 might be the D (6 bases). Sequencing used PBMCs. CDR3 residues: CASSYSPAGTEQYF. The CDR3, as DNA: TGTGCCAGCAGTTACTCCCCGGCGGGGACTGAGCAGTACTTC.